This T cell receptor beta chain originates from a study of T cells in Graves' hyperthyroidism and ophthalmopathy. Study-wide findings and caveats: Clonotypes that were expanded in thyroid above 0.001 mostly appeared in blood too.

In germline, CDR1 is SGHDT, CDR2 YYEEEE. The CDR3 contains 16 residues. Trimming removed 3 bases from V and 6 bases from J; junction bases left unmatched: 10. This clonotype was seen more than once but under ten times. The antigen remains unidentified. RNA transcripts provided the source from which TCR beta CDR3 regions were amplified. Researchers ran a first-round RT-PCR on the TCR CDR3 using the HTBI primer set. Each CDR3 protein gets one entry after TCRdb re-called the multiplex PCR reads with MiXCR. The sample yields 470,000 or so distinct CDR3 sequences, 20% to 25% seen once. V is TRBV5-6 and J is TRBJ1-2, with 11 bases fitting TRBD1. This clonotype originated in a man aged 18 to 29 with Graves' hyperthyroidism. The sample was blood. The DNA of the CDR3 is TGTGCCAGCAGCTCCTACCTGGACAGGGGGCCAGATGGCTACACCTTC. Its protein product is CASSSYLDRGPDGYTF.